This T cell receptor beta chain is from a study of T-cell reconstitution after alpha-beta-depleted transplantation in children. This clonotype was seen at least ten times. V lost 6 bases and J 5 bases, leaving 6 bases between the germline ends. The CDR3 is made up of 10 amino acids. Germline V gene data show CDR1 as DFQATT and CDR2 as SNEGSKA (reference sequence). Unique molecular identifiers were used in preparing the TCRbeta library. Each CDR3 protein gets one entry after TCRdb re-called the PCR reads with MiXCR. The table records fewer than 90,000 distinct CDR3 sequences, 7.3% of them present only once.

The TCR originated in a human donor who donated a stem cell graft to a child with acute lymphoblastic leukemia. This sequence joins TRBV20-1 and TRBJ2-3, with D hard to call. Sample: PBMCs from the stem cell graft donor, taken from the stem cell graft. The CDR3 protein is CSARLDTQYF. As DNA, the CDR3 is TGCAGTGCGCGATTAGATACGCAGTATTTT.